These 22 T cell receptor beta chains originate from one sample sequenced in a study of vaccination and CD4 T cells after COVID-19. Described treatment: roughly 10-day PBMC culture with coronavirus spike peptide pools or control peptides (ViraFEST assay). Sequence data for DNA of cultured CD4+ T cells were generated by the Oncomine TCR Beta short-read assay. From the PCR reads, TCRdb called clonotypes with MiXCR, one entry per CDR3 protein. The table lists tens of thousands of distinct CDR3 sequences, 70% of them singletons. Their antigen targets remain unknown. Sequencing input: CD4+ T cells from blood, cultured in vitro. These receptors originate from a human donor who had recovered from COVID-19.

The V gene is TRBV21-1, the J gene TRBJ1-5; whether TRBD1, the table's D call, matches the DNA was not checked. TRBV21-1 is designated a pseudogene. The CDR3 consists of 13 residues. In DNA, the CDR3 is TGTGCCTGCCGGGCCGGACCCAATCAGCCCCAGCATTTT. This codes for CACRAGPNQPQHF.

The chain combines TRBV7-2 with TRBJ2-5; D might be TRBD1 or TRBD2, each matching 6 bases. Trimming took off 6 bases at V and 5 bases at J, with 19 bases between the two ends. The CDR3 consists of 15 residues. The germline V gene encodes CDR1 SGHTA and CDR2 FQGNSA. CDR3 DNA sequence: TGTGCCAGCAGTCAGCAACCGGGGGCATGGGAGACCCAGTACTTC. Its protein is CASSQQPGAWETQYF.

The chain uses TRBV14 and TRBJ2-1; D not certain. This CDR3 has 15 residues. The germline V and J ends were trimmed by 0 bases and 7 bases, with 13 bases remaining between them. Germline assignment: CDR1 SGHDN and CDR2 FVKESK. Here the CDR3 DNA reads TGTGCCAGCAGCCAAGAAGGGCCTCCATGGAATGAGCAGTTCTTC. Its protein product is CASSQEGPPWNEQFF.

CDR3 residues: CASTTGQGFTGELFF. The CDR3, as DNA: TGTGCCAGTACCACGGGACAGGGGTTTACCGGGGAGCTGTTTTTT. This rearrangement joins TRBV19 to TRBJ2-2; 10 bases are shared with TRBD1. CDR1 LNHDA and CDR2 SQIVND come from the germline V gene (reference sequence). V gave up 7 bases and J gave up 5 bases; unmatched junction bases: 7. This CDR3 comprises 15 residues.

The chain links TRBV7-8 to TRBJ1-5; 8 nucleotides match TRBD1. J gave up 3 bases and V 5 bases, and 6 bases lay outside the gene matches. Per germline, CDR1 SGHVS and CDR2 FQNEAQ. The CDR3 length is 15 residues. The DNA of the CDR3 is TGTGCCAGCAGCCCCGGGACAGGCGACAATCAGCCCCAGCATTTT. This encodes CASSPGTGDNQPQHF.

The chain recombines TRBV7-9 with TRBJ2-2; D gene uncertain. Deletions cut 5 bases from V and 5 bases from J, with 6 bases between. The CDR3 runs to 12 residues. CDR1 SEHNR and CDR2 FQNEAQ come from the germline V gene (reference sequence). CDR3 region: CASSPRTGELFF. In DNA form, the CDR3 reads TGTGCCAGCAGCCCCCGGACCGGGGAGCTGTTTTTT.

This clonotype has just a few counts. V usage is TRBV7-2 and J usage is TRBJ1-2; 8 bases fit TRBD1. V was pared by 5 bases and J by 5 bases, with 16 bases of the junction left unmatched. From germline, CDR1 is SGHTA and CDR2 FQGNSA. The CDR3 spans 17 residues. The CDR3, as DNA: TGTGCCAGCAGCCTCAGACCCGGACAGGGCGAGGGGTATGGCTACACCTTC. It codes for CASSLRPGQGEGYGYTF.

This clonotype occurred a few times. This chain connects TRBV6-2 or TRBV6-3 to TRBJ1-3, with D possibly TRBD1 on 6 matching bases. Germline lookup yields CDR1 MNHEY and CDR2 SVGEGT. The CDR3 runs to 15 residues. V lost 2 bases to trimming and J lost 0 bases, with 8 bases between them. The CDR3, as DNA: TGTGCCAGCAGTTACGACAGGAGCTCTGGAAACACCATATATTTT. Translating gives CASSYDRSSGNTIYF.

The rearrangement joins TRBV14 to TRBJ2-6, with 8 bases matching TRBD1. Germline CDR1 and CDR2: SGHDN and FVKESK. V dropped 1 base and J dropped 0; count of bases not matched to a gene: 8. The CDR3 is 19 amino acids. CDR3 bases: TGTGCCAGCAGCCAAGGAGGACAGGGCGTCACCTCTGGGGCCAACGTCCTGACTTTC. Its translation is CASSQGGQGVTSGANVLTF.

The chain recombines TRBV7-9 with TRBJ2-1; tentative D call: TRBD1 (6 bases). The CDR3 runs to 15 residues. V was cut by 0 bases and J by 7 bases, with 13 bases left in between. Germline CDR1 is SEHNR and CDR2 is FQNEAQ (reference sequence). CDR3 nucleotide sequence: TGTGCCAGCAGCTTAGCGGGAACGACAGGTAATGAGCAGTTCTTC. This translates into CASSLAGTTGNEQFF.

This clonotype was counted a single time. V and J are TRBV10-3 and TRBJ1-6; maybe TRBD1 (6 bases). Between the trimmed V and J ends, which lost 3 bases and 10 bases, there was a span of 10 bases. The CDR3 extends over 13 amino acids. Germline CDR1 and CDR2: ENHRY and SYGVKD. The CDR3 loop is CAISDPRGSPLHF. Here the CDR3 DNA reads TGTGCCATCAGTGACCCCAGGGGCTCACCCCTCCACTTT.

The chain carries TRBV7-2 and TRBJ2-3; 8 nucleotides line up with TRBD2. Germline loops: CDR1 SGHTA, CDR2 FQGNSA. CDR3 length: 15 amino acids. V dropped 5 bases and J dropped 6; count of bases not matched to a gene: 10. CDR3 DNA: TGTGCCAGCAGCCACGGGGCTAGCGGGTTGGATACGCAGTATTTT. Its protein product is CASSHGASGLDTQYF.

The chain joins TRBV29-1 to TRBJ1-2, with TRBD1 identical over 8 bases. This CDR3 region has 13 residues. Looked up from germline, CDR1 is SQVTM and CDR2 is ANQGSEA. V shed 4 bases and J 2 bases; nucleotides not matched to a gene: 3. This CDR3 reads CSVGQGTNYGYTF. CDR3 DNA sequence: TGCAGCGTTGGACAGGGGACAAACTATGGCTACACCTTC.

V and J are TRBV15 and TRBJ1-5; D perhaps matches TRBD1 (6 bases). Per germline, CDR1 LNHNV and CDR2 YYDKDF (reference sequence). V dropped 3 bases and J dropped 10 bases, with 19 bases sitting between them. CDR3 length equals 15 residues. This chain's CDR3 is CATSSNRVLVLPQHF. In DNA, the CDR3 is TGTGCCACCAGCAGCAACAGGGTCTTGGTCCTCCCCCAGCATTTT.

The V call is TRBV21-1, the J call TRBJ2-5; the DNA was not compared with TRBD2, the D call given in the table. TRBV21-1 corresponds to a pseudogene. The CDR3 has 17 residues. CDR3 nucleotide sequence: TGTGCCAGCAGCAAAGTGCGTGGTCGGGAGCTCGGCGAGACCCAGTACTTC. Translation gives CASSKVRGRELGETQYF.

The chain couples TRBV6-1 to TRBJ1-2, with D perhaps matching TRBD1 (5 bases). Germline V gives CDR1 MNHNS, CDR2 SASEGT. V dropped 6 bases and J dropped 5 bases, with 19 bases sitting between them. The CDR3 sequence is 15 residues long. The CDR3 nucleotides are TGTGCCAGCAGCGGGGACCGACGTTTGGTTTATGGCTACACCTTC. This codes for CASSGDRRLVYGYTF.

The chain employs TRBV7-3 and TRBJ1-3; TRBD1 might be the D (5 bases). From germline, CDR1 is SGHTA and CDR2 FQGTGA. The V gene lost 5 bases and the J gene lost 0 bases, with 11 bases spanning the gap. CDR3 length equals 15 residues. CDR3 coding DNA: TGTGCCAGCAGCCGGGGACCAAACTCTGGAAACACCATATATTTT. Amino acids: CASSRGPNSGNTIYF.

The chain uses TRBV7-2 and TRBJ2-2; perhaps TRBD2 as D (6 bases). CDR1 and CDR2 (germline): SGHTA, FQGNSA. The CDR3 is made up of 14 amino acids. The V end lost 3 bases, the J end lost 4 bases, and 9 bases lay between the germline ends. CDR3 coding DNA: TGTGCCAGCAGCTTGGGGGGTAGCACCGGGGAGCTGTTTTTT. This codes for CASSLGGSTGELFF.

The chain has TRBV20-1 and TRBJ1-2; D unresolved. In germline, CDR1 is DFQATT, CDR2 SNEGSKA (reference sequence). The CDR3 sequence is 15 residues long. V lost 0 bases, J lost 1 base, and 12 bases lay in between. CDR3 protein: CSARDRGNNNYGYTF. For the CDR3, the DNA is TGCAGTGCTAGAGATCGGGGAAATAATAACTATGGCTACACCTTC.

This clonotype appeared a single time. The V and J genes are TRBV9 and TRBJ1-2; possible D gene TRBD1, 6 bases. Germline assignment: CDR1 SGDLS and CDR2 YYNGEE. The CDR3 runs to 12 residues. Trimming pared 4 bases from V and 8 bases from J, leaving 12 bases between. The CDR3 sequence: CASSRQGKGYTF. The CDR3, as DNA: TGTGCCAGCAGCAGGCAGGGGAAGGGCTACACCTTC.

The CDR3 region has the DNA TGTGCCAGCAGTTACAGGGGGAATCAGCCCCAGCATTTT. This sequence encodes CASSYRGNQPQHF. The chain carries TRBV6-5 and TRBJ1-5; maybe TRBD1 (6 bases). The V end was cut by 2 bases, the J end by 4 bases, with 6 bases between. The CDR3 has 13 amino acids. CDR1 MNHEY and CDR2 SVGAGI come from the germline V gene.

The V call is TRBV6-1, the J call TRBJ1-5; 10 bases are shared with TRBD1. With V trimmed by 6 bases and J by 2 bases, 7 bases remained unmatched. Germline V gives CDR1 MNHNS, CDR2 SASEGT. The CDR3 sequence is 16 residues long. The CDR3 protein is CASRPGQGEGNQPQHF. The DNA of the CDR3 is TGTGCCAGCAGACCAGGACAGGGGGAAGGCAATCAGCCCCAGCATTTT.